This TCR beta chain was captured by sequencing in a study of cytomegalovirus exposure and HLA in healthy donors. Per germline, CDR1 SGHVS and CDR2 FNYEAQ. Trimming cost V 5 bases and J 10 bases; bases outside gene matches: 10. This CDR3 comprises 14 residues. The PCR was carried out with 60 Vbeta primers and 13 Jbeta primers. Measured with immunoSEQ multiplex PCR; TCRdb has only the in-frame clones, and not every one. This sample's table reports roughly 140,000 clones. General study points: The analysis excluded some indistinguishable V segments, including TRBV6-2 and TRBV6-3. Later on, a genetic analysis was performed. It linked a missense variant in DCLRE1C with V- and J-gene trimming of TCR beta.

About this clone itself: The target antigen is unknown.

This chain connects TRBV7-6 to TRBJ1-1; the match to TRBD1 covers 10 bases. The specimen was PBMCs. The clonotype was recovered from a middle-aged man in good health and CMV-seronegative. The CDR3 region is CASSPGTGALVAFF. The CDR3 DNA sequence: TGTGCCAGCAGCCCCGGGACAGGGGCTCTGGTAGCTTTCTTT.